This T cell receptor beta chain is drawn from a study of CD8+ T cells in alopecia areata. Study overall: Those treated were given oral tofacitinib at 5 to 10 mg twice daily.

RNA extraction and reverse transcription yielded cDNA as sequencing template. TCRdb's copy holds only in-frame clones and misses some; the assay was immunoSEQ multiplex PCR. The table shows fewer than 200,000 clones, with 50% to 60% occurring only once. With 0 bases removed from V and 4 bases from J, the gap between germline ends came to 6 bases. CDR1 is GTSNPN and CDR2 is SVGIG in the germline V gene (reference sequence). This CDR3 region has 13 residues. Overall study results and limits: Affected lesional scalp, above all in alopecia totalis/universalis, was more clonal than normal scalp.

Patients with alopecia areata provided lesional scalp punch biopsies as well as peripheral blood. Sorting of PBMCs yielded the CD4+ and CD8+ T cells. About this clone itself: Its specificity is unknown.

The V gene is TRBV30, the J gene TRBJ2-2, with no clear D. The sequence came from a human donor with alopecia areata. Material: CD4+ T cells sorted from blood, obtained at week 0. The CDR3: CAWSVLSTGELFF. The CDR3 DNA is TGTGCCTGGAGTGTATTAAGCACCGGGGAGCTGTTTTTT.